The 23 T cell receptor beta chains presented below share a single source sample, sequenced in a study of T cells in Graves' hyperthyroidism and ophthalmopathy. TCR beta CDR3 regions were amplified from RNA transcripts. First-round RT-PCR targeting the TCR CDR3 was performed with the HTBI primer set. TCRdb re-analysed the multiplex PCR reads in MiXCR, keeping a single row per CDR3 protein. The sample lists around 400,000 distinct CDR3 sequences; roughly 13% were seen once. Specimen: blood. All receptors derive from a woman under 30 with Graves' hyperthyroidism.

This clonotype was seen only a few times. The chain combines TRBV2 with TRBJ1-1, with D tentatively TRBD1 (6 bases). This CDR3 has 14 residues. The germline V gene encodes CDR1 SNHLY and CDR2 FYNNEI. The V end lost 1 base, the J end lost 9 bases, and 15 bases lay between the germline ends. The CDR3 DNA is TGTGCCAGCAGTGAAGAGAAAGCCGGGACACAAGCTTTCTTT. Protein product: CASSEEKAGTQAFF.

This clonotype was seen at least ten times. The DNA of the CDR3 is TGCAGCGTTGAGAGGACTAGCGGACAAGAGACCCAGTACTTC. Protein: CSVERTSGQETQYF. The rearrangement uses TRBV29-1 and TRBJ2-5; TRBD2 agrees at 10 bases. The trim removed 3 bases at V and 2 bases at J, leaving 3 bases unmatched. The CDR3 runs to 14 residues. Germline CDR1 reads SQVTM; CDR2 reads ANQGSEA.

This clonotype was observed once. The rearrangement links TRBV4-3 to TRBJ1-5; D possibly corresponds to TRBD1 (6 bases). The CDR3 has 15 residues. Germline V CDR1 and CDR2: LGHNA, YSLEER. Trimming cost V 4 bases and J 0 bases, with 10 bases left between them. CDR3 amino acids: CASSPPTGSNQPQHF. The CDR3 nucleotides read TGCGCCAGCAGCCCCCCGACAGGTAGCAATCAGCCCCAGCATTTT.

In this sample, this clonotype turned up many times. The CDR3 bases are TGTGCCAGCAGCCCTCTGGAGTCACGAGGCACAGATACGCAGTATTTT. Translation gives CASSPLESRGTDTQYF. The chain employs TRBV7-9 and TRBJ2-3, with D unclear. Trimming pared 5 bases from V and 1 base from J, leaving 16 bases between. The V gene's germline CDR1 is SEHNR and CDR2 FQNEAQ (reference sequence). The CDR3 spans 16 residues.

The gene calls are TRBV28 and TRBJ1-1; TRBD1 agrees at 9 bases. V was pared by 6 bases and J by 3 bases, with 11 bases of the junction left unmatched. CDR3 length: 16 amino acids. Germline V gene sequence: CDR1 MDHEN, CDR2 SYDVKM. The CDR3 loop reads CASRLRTGDVDTEAFF. The CDR3 DNA reads TGTGCCAGCAGACTCAGGACAGGGGATGTCGACACTGAAGCTTTCTTT.

The chain carries TRBV18 and TRBJ1-1; TRBD1 matches 8 bases. With 2 bases clipped from V and 4 bases from J, the junction kept 15 bases outside the gene matches. The CDR3 is 18 amino acids. The germline CDR1 and CDR2 sequences are KGHSH and LQKENI. For the CDR3, the DNA is TGTGCCAGCTCACCAATGAGCCCCCGGACAGGGTCGGCCACTGAAGCTTTCTTT. Translation: CASSPMSPRTGSATEAFF.

This clonotype was picked up one time. V and J are TRBV11-3 and TRBJ2-1; 12 bases fit TRBD2. V lost 1 base, J lost 9 bases, and 10 bases stayed unmatched. The CDR3 length is 17 residues. CDR1 is SGHNT, CDR2 YENEEA, per germline. The CDR3 loop reads CASSLGTSGAAEGEQFF. The CDR3 coding sequence is TGTGCCAGCAGCTTAGGGACTAGCGGGGCCGCCGAAGGTGAGCAGTTCTTC.

This clonotype appeared many times. V usage is TRBV5-1 and J usage is TRBJ1-1, with unresolved D. Germline loops: CDR1 SGHRS, CDR2 YFSETQ. V was cut by 3 bases and J by 1 base, with 16 bases left in between. The CDR3 has 16 residues. The CDR3 protein is CASSYTLRGTNTEAFF. CDR3 bases: TGCGCCAGCAGCTACACTCTTCGAGGTACGAACACTGAAGCTTTCTTT. Complete variable domain (other parts from reference TRBV5-1 and TRBJ1-1): KAGVTQTPRYLIKTRGQQVTLSCSPISGHRSVSWYQQTPGQGLQFLFEYFSETQRNKGNFPGRFSGRQFSNSRSEMNVSTLELGDSALYLCASSYTLRGTNTEAFFGQGTRLTVV.

This clonotype was counted a few times. This may come from a read error, since a much larger clone is one base off. CDR3 nucleotides: TGTGCCAGCAGCGGTGGGGCCAACGTCCTGACTTTC. Translated, it gives CASSGGANVLTF. V usage is TRBV9 and J usage is TRBJ2-6; D gene ambiguous. CDR3 length equals 12 residues. The V end lost 3 bases, the J end lost 3 bases, and 1 base lay between the germline ends. Per the germline V gene, CDR1 is SGDLS and CDR2 is YYNGEE.

The table lists this clonotype with many counts. This sequence joins TRBV28 and TRBJ2-3; D unresolved. Between the trimmed V and J ends, which lost 2 bases and 14 bases, there was a span of 14 bases. CDR3 length: 12 residues. Germline V CDR1 and CDR2: MDHEN, SYDVKM. The CDR3 nucleotides are TGTGCCAGCAGTTTACTAGACGGAGTACGGTATTTT. This sequence encodes CASSLLDGVRYF.

This clonotype was recorded many times. The CDR3 loop is CASSLAGNTEAFF. Written as DNA, the CDR3 is TGTGCCAGCAGCTTAGCCGGGAACACTGAAGCTTTCTTT. V gene TRBV7-8 combines with J gene TRBJ1-1; D is unresolved. V lost 0 bases and J 1 base, leaving 3 bases between the germline ends. There are 13 residues in the CDR3. Germline V gives CDR1 SGHVS, CDR2 FQNEAQ.

This clonotype was observed many times. This chain joins TRBV7-2 and TRBJ1-5; possibly TRBD1 for D (6 bases). Germline-derived CDR1 and CDR2 are SGHTA and FQGNSA. The CDR3 covers 15 residues. V gave up 5 bases and J gave up 2 bases, with 13 bases separating them. This chain's CDR3 is CASSLNRVRNQPQHF. DNA for the CDR3: TGTGCCAGCAGCCTGAACAGGGTTCGCAATCAGCCCCAGCATTTT.

The CDR3 sequence is CASSRTSPSEQYF. The DNA for the CDR3 is TGTGCCAGCAGTCGGACGTCACCGAGCGAGCAGTACTTC. The rearrangement links TRBV27 to TRBJ2-7; D gene unclear. Trimming took off 5 bases at V and 6 bases at J, with 14 bases between the two ends. Germline loops: CDR1 MNHEY, CDR2 SMNVEV (reference sequence). This CDR3 contains 13 residues.

This clonotype was counted at least ten times. The chain is built from TRBV7-8 and TRBJ1-1, with D possibly TRBD1 on 6 matching bases. From germline, CDR1 is SGHVS and CDR2 FQNEAQ. This CDR3 spans 14 amino acids. Trimming took off 3 bases at V and 1 base at J, with 9 bases between the two ends. The CDR3 sequence: CASSFEQGNTEAFF. For the CDR3, the DNA is TGTGCCAGCAGCTTCGAACAGGGGAACACTGAAGCTTTCTTT.

This clonotype was found many times. The chain recombines TRBV28 with TRBJ1-1; 11 positions agree with TRBD1. This CDR3 has 15 amino acids. After removal of 5 bases from V and 2 bases from J, the junction contained 4 bases not matched to a gene. Looked up from germline, CDR1 is MDHEN and CDR2 is SYDVKM. The CDR3 loop reads CASSGQGAGNTEAFF. The DNA for the CDR3 is TGTGCCAGCAGTGGACAGGGGGCTGGAAACACTGAAGCTTTCTTT.

This clonotype has a single count. It may be a read error: a sequence one base away is much more abundant. The chain uses TRBV27 and TRBJ2-7; D remains unclear. Germline CDR1 MNHEY, CDR2 SMNVEV (reference sequence). The CDR3 consists of 13 residues. The CDR3 nucleotides read TGTGTCAGCAGTTTAGGAGTCTCCTACGAGCAGTACTTC. Translated: CVSSLGVSYEQYF.

This clonotype has ten or more counts. The chain links TRBV7-3 to TRBJ2-3; tentative D call: TRBD1 (6 bases). The V end was cut by 3 bases, the J end by 0 bases, with 10 bases between. Per germline, CDR1 SGHTA and CDR2 FQGTGA. The CDR3 sequence is 15 residues long. The CDR3 nucleotides read TGTGCCAGCAGCTTTGGACAGACTAGCACAGATACGCAGTATTTT. Protein: CASSFGQTSTDTQYF.

This clonotype has a count of ten or more. This chain connects TRBV20-1 to TRBJ2-7; the D call may be TRBD1 or TRBD2 (5 bases each). This CDR3 region has 14 residues. V lost 3 bases and J lost 1, with 13 bases in between. The V gene's germline CDR1 is DFQATT and CDR2 SNEGSKA (reference sequence). The chain's CDR3 is CSASTGTASYEQYF. CDR3 nucleotides: TGCAGTGCTAGCACCGGGACGGCATCCTACGAGCAGTACTTC.

This clonotype has at least ten counts. The chain employs TRBV10-3 and TRBJ2-7, with no clear D. Germline values: CDR1 ENHRY, CDR2 SYGVKD. V lost 0 bases to trimming and J lost 3 bases, with 6 bases between them. The CDR3 contains 13 residues. CDR3 amino acids: CAISESRVYEQYF. CDR3 bases: TGTGCCATCAGTGAGTCACGGGTCTACGAGCAGTACTTC.

The chain carries TRBV6-5 and TRBJ1-1; the match to TRBD1 covers 7 bases. Unmatched junction bases numbered 6, after V lost 6 bases and J lost 5 bases. The CDR3 contains 13 residues. The germline V gene encodes CDR1 MNHEY and CDR2 SVGAGI. The CDR3 DNA sequence: TGTGCCAGCAGGACAGGGCCGGGGACTGAAGCTTTCTTT. Amino acid sequence: CASRTGPGTEAFF.

This clonotype was counted ten times or more. The chain carries TRBV5-5 and TRBJ2-5; 10 bases match TRBD2. Germline assignment: CDR1 SGHKS and CDR2 YYEKEE (reference sequence). The CDR3 length is 15 residues. J gave up 2 bases and V 4 bases, and 5 bases lay outside the gene matches. The CDR3 DNA follows: TGTGCCAGCAGCCTCCTAGCGGGGGTTCAAGAGACCCAGTACTTC. Amino acid sequence: CASSLLAGVQETQYF.

At least ten counts were recorded for this clonotype. The rearrangement links TRBV28 to TRBJ1-2, with no clear D. This CDR3 is 16 amino acids long. V gave up 2 bases and J gave up 4 bases, with 17 bases separating them. Per germline, CDR1 MDHEN and CDR2 SYDVKM. The CDR3 sequence: CASSLTPGNPTYGYTF. CDR3 nucleotide sequence: TGTGCCAGCAGTTTAACTCCCGGCAACCCAACCTATGGCTACACCTTC.

The sample holds a few counts of this clonotype. The rearrangement uses TRBV7-2 and TRBJ1-4; D unresolved. Per germline, CDR1 SGHTA and CDR2 FQGNSA. V lost 5 bases and J 7 bases, leaving 17 bases between the germline ends. The CDR3 contains 15 residues. In DNA, the CDR3 is TGTGCCAGCAGCCCCACGAGGGCCTGGGGTGAAAAACTGTTTTTT. This sequence encodes CASSPTRAWGEKLFF.